The clone carrying this TCR beta chain was counted a single time. Germline lookup yields CDR1 SSHAT and CDR2 FNYEAQ (reference sequence). V lost 4 bases to trimming and J lost 1 base, with 7 bases between them. The CDR3 has 13 amino acids. The sample comes from a study of blood T cells in healthy people across ages. Primers used in a second PCR of about 6 to 11 cycles were a sample-barcoded 5' primer and a J-beta primer mix. TCRdb redid the calling of the 5' RACE reads with MiXCR, one entry per CDR3 protein. The sample records 700,000 to 900,000 distinct CDR3 sequences, 20% to 30% being singletons. These data were likewise used in another study, on T cells of mothers and their children.

Sequences were obtained from blood. This sequence was found in a boy younger than 18 in good health. The V and J genes are TRBV7-7 and TRBJ2-5; D unclear. CDR3 nucleotides: TGTGCCAGCAGCTCGGTTTTCCAAGAGACCCAGTACTTC. This translates into CASSSVFQETQYF.